This TCR beta chain was observed in a study of blood T cell repertoires in COVID-19. Study summary: The origin of the acute and convalescent COVID-19 samples was the United States, Italy and Spain. T cells, B-cell-depleted T cells, or PBMCs supplied cDNA or gDNA.

This CDR3 has 13 amino acids. With 5 bases clipped from V and 6 bases from J, the junction kept 6 bases outside the gene matches. In the original processing: It was from reference gene primer amplification that nucleated cell counts were estimated. The data were produced by immunoSEQ multiplex PCR, yet TCRdb's version contains in-frame clones alone and is incomplete. V and J calls and clone size are copied from that table; D and trimming were computed from the DNA. The data hold more than 55,000 clones, with 85% to 90% observed a single time. This clonotype was sampled from a man in his fifties or sixties with active COVID-19. This chain connects TRBV12-3 or TRBV12-4 to TRBJ1-2; 7 nucleotides agree with TRBD1. Sample: peripheral blood. The CDR3 DNA sequence: TGTGCCAGCAGTATGGGACAGATGAATGGCTACACCTTC. It translates to CASSMGQMNGYTF.